The clone carrying this T cell receptor beta chain appeared a few times. Compared with germline, one end of the junction differs, possibly owing to a read error. This specimen comes from a study of molecular identifiers for immune sequencing clone quantification. Germline V gene lookup returns CDR1 LNHDA and CDR2 SQIVND (reference sequence). The CDR3 runs to 18 residues. TCRdb re-called the PCR reads through MiXCR, storing one row per CDR3 protein. The table lists tens of thousands of distinct CDR3 sequences, 15% to 20% of them singletons. The sample comprised naive CD8+ T cells from blood, with Jurkat cell RNA spiked in. Subset defined: FACS-sorted CD8+CD4-CCR7+CD45RA+ naive T cells. The chain employs TRBV19 and TRBJ2-3, with 8 nucleotides matching TRBD2. This receptor was identified in a human donor in good health. Some libraries in this study had Jurkat cell RNA spiked in. CDR3 in amino acids: CASSLGAGGIGYTDTRYF. The CDR3 DNA is TGTGCCAGTAGCCTTGGGGCGGGAGGCATAGGGTACACAGATACGCGGTATTTT.